This T cell receptor (beta chain) was recorded in a study of blood T cell repertoires in COVID-19. Background on the study: PBMCs, B-cell-depleted T cells, or T cells were the source of the cDNA or gDNA that made up the material.

Data came from immunoSEQ multiplex PCR; TCRdb stores just in-frame clones and leaves some out. The data contain about 39,000 clones, about 94% of them singletons. Sequenced material: peripheral blood. The source of this sequence is a human donor with active COVID-19. The donor label of this sample is uncertain.

The DNA for the CDR3 is TGTGCCAGCTCACCACCGGGACAGGGGTTCGCTGGAAACACCATATATTTT. Translated, it gives CASSPPGQGFAGNTIYF. The V gene is TRBV18, the J gene TRBJ1-3, with 10 bases fitting TRBD1. CDR1 is KGHSH and CDR2 is LQKENI in the germline V gene. V gave up 0 bases and J gave up 2 bases; unmatched junction bases: 4. This CDR3 comprises 17 residues.